This passage covers 22 T cell receptor beta chains from one sample sequenced in a study of sequential checkpoint blockade in melanoma. Treatment: randomized to nivolumab then ipilimumab (arm A) or the reverse (arm B). Sequenced by immunoSEQ multiplex PCR; TCRdb stores in-frame clones only, minus some. Of roughly 10,000 clones listed, roughly three fifths are singletons. Sequenced material: CD8+ T cells sorted from blood (inferred from file names), taken from a patient given nivolumab and ipilimumab in sequence. The receptors originated from a human donor with melanoma.

This chain connects TRBV6-7 to TRBJ1-5, with no clear D. TRBV6-7 is an ORF; its function is uncertain. This CDR3 region has 18 residues. Deletions cut 2 bases from V and 4 bases from J, with 21 bases between. CDR3 DNA: TGTGCCAGCAGTTACCTATACACGGCGGGGAGTAGAAATCAGCCCCAGCATTTT. It encodes CASSYLYTAGSRNQPQHF.

The chain is built from TRBV6-5 and TRBJ1-2, with 11 bases that match TRBD1. The CDR3 is made up of 14 amino acids. Trimming removed 6 bases from V and 8 bases from J; junction bases left unmatched: 8. Germline CDR1 and CDR2: MNHEY and SVGAGI. In DNA, the CDR3 is TGTGCCAGCAGCGTCGGACAGGGGGCGCCCGGCTACACCTTC. Residues: CASSVGQGAPGYTF.

V gene TRBV19 combines with J gene TRBJ1-1; D not resolved. V was shortened by 5 bases and J by 1 base, with 5 bases between the two germline ends. CDR3 length equals 12 residues. Germline CDR1 is LNHDA and CDR2 is SQIVND (reference sequence). The CDR3 nucleotides are TGTGCCAGTAGTTACACGAACACTGAAGCTTTCTTT. Protein sequence: CASSYTNTEAFF. Supplemented by reference TRBV19 and TRBJ1-1, the full variable domain reads DGGITQSPKYLFRKEGQNVTLSCEQNLNHDAMYWYRQDPGQGLRLIYYSQIVNDFQKGDIAEGYSVSREKKESFPLTVTSAQKNPTAFYLCASSYTNTEAFFGQGTRLTVV.

The chain couples TRBV6-5 to TRBJ1-1, with D unresolved. The CDR3 is 14 amino acids. Germline loops: CDR1 MNHEY, CDR2 SVGAGI. The V end was cut by 1 base, the J end by 1 base, with 7 bases between. This CDR3 reads CASSYFTENTEAFF. The CDR3 DNA reads TGTGCCAGCAGTTACTTCACAGAGAACACTGAAGCTTTCTTT.

The chain joins TRBV4-3 to TRBJ2-2; 13 bases line up with TRBD2. Germline trimming cut 1 base from V and 0 bases from J; bases unmatched to any gene: 5. This CDR3 spans 19 amino acids. CDR1 and CDR2 from the germline V gene are LGHNA and YSLEER. Written as DNA, the CDR3 is TGCGCCAGCAGCCAAGGGACTAGCGGGGGACTTGCGAACACCGGGGAGCTGTTTTTT. Translation gives CASSQGTSGGLANTGELFF.

This chain connects TRBV27 to TRBJ2-2, with 7 bases matching TRBD2. Germline CDR1 and CDR2: MNHEY and SMNVEV (reference sequence). The CDR3 has 14 amino acids. The trim removed 6 bases at V and 6 bases at J, leaving 7 bases unmatched. In DNA, the CDR3 is TGTGCCAGCAGAGCGACTAGCAATGCCGGGGAGCTGTTTTTT. Translation gives CASRATSNAGELFF.

This clone was counted between two and nine times. CDR3 nucleotides: TGTGCCAGTATTCAATCCGGGGCTAACTATGGCTACACCTTC. It encodes CASIQSGANYGYTF. The V and J genes are TRBV19 and TRBJ1-2; no definite D call. CDR1 and CDR2 from the germline V gene are LNHDA and SQIVND (reference sequence). This CDR3 has 14 residues. Trimming removed 7 bases from V and 0 bases from J, with 12 bases in between. Complete variable domain (other parts from reference TRBV19 and TRBJ1-2): DGGITQSPKYLFRKEGQNVTLSCEQNLNHDAMYWYRQDPGQGLRLIYYSQIVNDFQKGDIAEGYSVSREKKESFPLTVTSAQKNPTAFYLCASIQSGANYGYTFGSGTRLTVV.

The J gene is TRBJ1-3, the V gene TRBV4-2; 7 bases align to TRBD1. V was clipped by 5 bases and J by 4 bases; unmatched bases: 11. Germline values: CDR1 LGHNA, CDR2 YNFKEQ. This CDR3 is 16 amino acids long. This CDR3 reads CASSLQGDYTGNTIYF. CDR3 nucleotide sequence: TGTGCCAGCAGCTTGCAGGGGGATTATACGGGAAACACCATATATTTT.

On this clone itself: This specimen includes other DNA sequences encoding the same CDR3. This chain connects TRBV7-9 to TRBJ2-7, with no clear D. This CDR3 comprises 14 residues. Trimming left V 0 bases short and J 1 base short, with 7 bases between. Germline V gives CDR1 SEHNR, CDR2 FQNEAQ (reference sequence). Here the CDR3 reads CASSLAEQSYEQYF. The CDR3, as DNA: TGTGCCAGCAGCTTAGCCGAACAGTCCTACGAGCAGTACTTC.

The chain joins TRBV29-1 to TRBJ2-2; D uncertain. The V end lost 2 bases, the J end lost 2 bases, and 6 bases lay between the germline ends. The germline CDR1 and CDR2 sequences are SQVTM and ANQGSEA. The CDR3 runs to 13 residues. The CDR3 coding sequence is TGCAGCGTTGAACAGGTCAACACCGGGGAGCTGTTTTTT. It specifies CSVEQVNTGELFF.

The chain links TRBV9 to TRBJ2-1; 8 nucleotides align to TRBD1. Germline V lookup: CDR1 SGDLS, CDR2 YYNGEE. The CDR3 is 15 amino acids. The V segment lost 6 bases and the J segment 5 bases; nucleotides outside the gene matches: 10. In nucleotides, the CDR3 is TGTGCCAGCACCCCCTGGGGACAGGCCGACAATGAGCAGTTCTTC. It specifies CASTPWGQADNEQFF.

This clone has more than one count but fewer than ten. The genes are TRBV4-1 and TRBJ2-7, with 9 bases lining up with TRBD2. V was pared by 4 bases and J by 7 bases, with 2 bases of the junction left unmatched. CDR1 and CDR2 (germline): MGHRA, YSYEKL. The CDR3 is made up of 12 amino acids. The CDR3 here is CASSLAGEEQYF. CDR3 bases: TGCGCCAGCAGCCTAGCGGGGGAAGAGCAGTACTTC.

This clone was counted only a few times. This chain connects TRBV9 to TRBJ2-5, with D possibly TRBD2 on 5 matching bases. V lost 0 bases and J lost 7, with 13 bases in between. CDR1 is SGDLS, CDR2 YYNGEE, per germline. This CDR3 comprises 14 residues. The CDR3 spells CASSVVAVGGTQYF. For the CDR3, the DNA is TGTGCCAGCAGCGTAGTGGCTGTAGGAGGGACCCAGTACTTC.

CDR3 amino acids: CASTSGTGSYEQYF. The CDR3 nucleotides read TGTGCCAGCACCTCCGGGACAGGCTCCTACGAGCAGTACTTC. The chain carries TRBV9 and TRBJ2-5; 8 nucleotides align to TRBD1. The J call may be wrong; the DNA end is better matched by TRBJ2-7. Germline CDR1 is SGDLS and CDR2 is YYNGEE. The CDR3 runs to 14 residues.

The chain has TRBV7-9 and TRBJ2-3; maybe TRBD2 (6 bases). V shed 1 base and J shed 0 bases, with 14 bases lying between them. Germline values: CDR1 SEHNR, CDR2 FQNEAQ (reference sequence). CDR3 length: 17 residues. The CDR3 bases are TGTGCCAGCAGCTTAGTAGGGCAGGGAGGAAGCACAGATACGCAGTATTTT. Translated: CASSLVGQGGSTDTQYF.

This chain uses TRBV9 with TRBJ2-3; TRBD2 matches 9 bases. Germline loops: CDR1 SGDLS, CDR2 YYNGEE. The CDR3 runs 17 residues. J lost 3 bases, V lost 0 bases, and 8 bases had no gene match. CDR3 sequence: CASSVDTAGGLTDTQYF. The CDR3 coding sequence is TGTGCCAGCAGCGTAGATACAGCGGGGGGCCTTACAGATACGCAGTATTTT.

The sample holds one count of this clone. The chain uses TRBV6-4 and TRBJ2-3; 13 bases are shared with TRBD2. The V segment lost 0 bases and the J segment 6 bases; nucleotides outside the gene matches: 0. CDR1 is MRHNA and CDR2 is SNTAGT in the germline V gene. The CDR3 loop spans 15 amino acids. CDR3 in DNA: TGTGCCAGCAGTGACTCGACTAGCGGGGGGGATACGCAGTATTTT. Its protein is CASSDSTSGGDTQYF.

The genes are TRBV7-6 and TRBJ2-1; possibly TRBD1 for D (6 bases). Germline CDR1 is SGHVS and CDR2 is FNYEAQ. Deletions cut 2 bases from V and 4 bases from J, with 12 bases between. The CDR3 covers 15 residues. CDR3 region: CASSLYRTEYNEQFF. In DNA, the CDR3 is TGTGCCAGCAGCTTATACCGGACAGAGTACAATGAGCAGTTCTTC.

This clone was observed once. The chain uses TRBV4-3 and TRBJ2-7, with 8 bases identical to TRBD1. The CDR3 sequence is 15 residues long. The J segment lost 2 bases and the V segment lost 4 bases, leaving 7 bases of the junction unmatched. Germline V gives CDR1 LGHNA, CDR2 YSLEER. The CDR3 DNA sequence: TGCGCCAGCAGCCTTCGGACAGGGACCGCCTACGAGCAGTACTTC. This translates into CASSLRTGTAYEQYF.

V gene TRBV28 combines with J gene TRBJ2-1, with 7 bases matching TRBD2. The CDR3 has 15 residues. Germline values: CDR1 MDHEN, CDR2 SYDVKM. V lost 4 bases, J lost 4 bases, and 7 bases stayed unmatched. CDR3 protein: CASSYNSGSYNEQFF. The CDR3 region has the DNA TGTGCCAGCAGTTACAATAGCGGGTCTTACAATGAGCAGTTCTTC.

The chain combines TRBV7-9 with TRBJ2-7; maybe TRBD2 (5 bases). Trimming removed 3 bases at V and 2 bases at J, with 11 bases between. This CDR3 has 14 residues. Germline CDR1 and CDR2: SEHNR and FQNEAQ (reference sequence). The CDR3 nucleotides are TGTGCCAGCAGCTTCCCAGCGGATGCCTACGAGCAGTACTTC. Its translation: CASSFPADAYEQYF. Using reference TRBV7-9 and TRBJ2-7 for the parts outside the CDR3, the full variable domain is DTGVSQNPRHKITKRGQNVTFRCDPISEHNRLYWYRQTLGQGPEFLTYFQNEAQLEKSRLLSDRFSAERPKGSFSTLEIQRTEQGDSAMYLCASSFPADAYEQYFGPGTRLTVT.

The chain carries TRBV19 and TRBJ1-5; D is perhaps TRBD1 (6 bases). V was cut by 6 bases and J by 1 base, with 13 bases left in between. This CDR3 is 15 amino acids long. Germline V gene sequence: CDR1 LNHDA, CDR2 SQIVND (reference sequence). DNA of the CDR3: TGTGCCAGTAGCTGGACAGTGGAGAGCAATCAGCCCCAGCATTTT. Translation: CASSWTVESNQPQHF.